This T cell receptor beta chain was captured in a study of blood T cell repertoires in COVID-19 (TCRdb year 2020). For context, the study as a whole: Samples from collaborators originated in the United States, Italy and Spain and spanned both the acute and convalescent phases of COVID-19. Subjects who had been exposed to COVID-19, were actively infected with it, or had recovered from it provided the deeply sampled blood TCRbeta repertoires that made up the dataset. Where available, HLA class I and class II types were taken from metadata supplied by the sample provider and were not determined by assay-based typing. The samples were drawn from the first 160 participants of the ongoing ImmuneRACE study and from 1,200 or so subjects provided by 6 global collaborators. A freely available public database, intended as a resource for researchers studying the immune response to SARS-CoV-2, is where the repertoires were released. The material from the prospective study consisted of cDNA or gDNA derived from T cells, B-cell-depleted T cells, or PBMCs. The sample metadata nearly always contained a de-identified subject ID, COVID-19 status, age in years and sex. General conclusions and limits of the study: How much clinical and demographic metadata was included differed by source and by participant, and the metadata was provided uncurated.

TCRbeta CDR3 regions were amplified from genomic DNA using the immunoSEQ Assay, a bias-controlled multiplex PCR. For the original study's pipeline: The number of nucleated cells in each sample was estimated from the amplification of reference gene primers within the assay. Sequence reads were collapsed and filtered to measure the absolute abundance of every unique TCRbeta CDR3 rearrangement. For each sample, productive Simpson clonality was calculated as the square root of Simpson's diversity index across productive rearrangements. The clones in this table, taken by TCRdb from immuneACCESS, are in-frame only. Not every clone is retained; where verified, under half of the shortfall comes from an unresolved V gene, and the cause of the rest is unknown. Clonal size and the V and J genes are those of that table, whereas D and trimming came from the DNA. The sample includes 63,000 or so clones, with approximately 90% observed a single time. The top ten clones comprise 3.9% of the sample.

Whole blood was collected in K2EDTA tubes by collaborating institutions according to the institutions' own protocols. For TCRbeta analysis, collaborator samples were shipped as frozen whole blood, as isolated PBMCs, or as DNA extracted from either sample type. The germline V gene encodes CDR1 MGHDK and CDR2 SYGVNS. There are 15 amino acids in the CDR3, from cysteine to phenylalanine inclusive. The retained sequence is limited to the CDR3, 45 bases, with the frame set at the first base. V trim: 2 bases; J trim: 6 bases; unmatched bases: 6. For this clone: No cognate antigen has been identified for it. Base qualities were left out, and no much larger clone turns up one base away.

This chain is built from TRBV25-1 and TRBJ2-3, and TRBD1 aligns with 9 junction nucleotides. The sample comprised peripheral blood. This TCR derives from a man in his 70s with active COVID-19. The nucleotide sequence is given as TGTGCCAGCAGTGAACCGGGGACAGGGAAGGATACGCAGTATTTT. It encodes CASSEPGTGKDTQYF. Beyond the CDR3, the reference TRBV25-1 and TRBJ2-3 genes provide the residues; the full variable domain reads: EADIYQTPRYLVIGTGKKITLECSQTMGHDKMYWYQQDPGMELHLIHYSYGVNSTEKGDLSSESTVSRIRTEHFPLTLESARPSHTSQYLCASSEPGTGKDTQYFGPGTRLTVL.